This T cell receptor beta chain stems from a study of cytotoxic CD8 clonotypes in ibrutinib-treated CLL. Background on the study: Of the patients, roughly 10 were relapsed/refractory, about 15 treatment-naive and 17 to 18 IGHV unmutated.

This clone has only a few counts. Sequenced by immunoSEQ multiplex PCR; TCRdb stores in-frame clones only, minus some. The table has roughly 150,000 clones, about 80% seen once. Germline lookup yields CDR1 SGHTA and CDR2 FQGNSA. CDR3 length: 15 amino acids. V shed 5 bases and J 2 bases; nucleotides not matched to a gene: 7. The rearrangement uses TRBV7-2 and TRBJ2-3, with 7 bases matching TRBD1. The sample here was PBMCs, taken after 24 months of ibrutinib treatment. This sequence originates from a human donor with chronic lymphocytic leukemia. This CDR3 reads CASSPRDRNTDTQYF. In DNA form, the CDR3 reads TGTGCCAGCAGCCCCCGGGACAGAAACACAGATACGCAGTATTTT.